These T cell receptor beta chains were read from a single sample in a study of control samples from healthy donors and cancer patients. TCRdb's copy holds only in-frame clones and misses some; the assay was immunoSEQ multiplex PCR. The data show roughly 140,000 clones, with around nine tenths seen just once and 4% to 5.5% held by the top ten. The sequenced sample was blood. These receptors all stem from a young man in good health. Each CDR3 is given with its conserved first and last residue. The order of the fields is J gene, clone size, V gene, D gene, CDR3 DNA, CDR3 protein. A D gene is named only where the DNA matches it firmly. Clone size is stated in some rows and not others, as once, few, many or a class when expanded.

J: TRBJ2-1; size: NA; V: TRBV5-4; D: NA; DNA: TGTGCCAGCAGCCCCTCATTAGGGCAGGGCGGCAATGAGCAGTTCTTC; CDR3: CASSPSLGQGGNEQFF
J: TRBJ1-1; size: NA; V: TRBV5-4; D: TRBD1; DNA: TGTGCCAGCAGCGGAAACAGGGGGCGTAGTACTGAAGCTTTCTTT; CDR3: CASSGNRGRSTEAFF
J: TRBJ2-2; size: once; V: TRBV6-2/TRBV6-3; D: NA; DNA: TGTGCCAGCAGTTACTCCGGGAGGAACACCGGGGAGCTGTTTTTT; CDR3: CASSYSGRNTGELFF
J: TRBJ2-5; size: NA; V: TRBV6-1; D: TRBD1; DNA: TGTGCCAGCAGCGAAGACAGGGGGTTTAGGGAGACCCAGTACTTC; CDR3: CASSEDRGFRETQYF
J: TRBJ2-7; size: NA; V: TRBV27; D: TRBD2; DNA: TGTGCCAGCAGCCTAGCGGGGATCTACGAGCAGTACTTC; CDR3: CASSLAGIYEQYF
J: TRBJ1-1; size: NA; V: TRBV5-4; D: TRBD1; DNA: TGTGCCAGCAGCTTGGCCCAGGGGGGGGCTTTCTTT; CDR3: CASSLAQGGAFF
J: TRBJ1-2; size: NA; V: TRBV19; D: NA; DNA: TGTGCCAGTAACATGGGATCTATGAGCTACACCTTC; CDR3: CASNMGSMSYTF
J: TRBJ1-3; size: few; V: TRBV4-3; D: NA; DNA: TGCGCCAGCAGCCAGGTCAAGGGTGGCGGAAACACCATATATTTT; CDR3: CASSQVKGGGNTIYF
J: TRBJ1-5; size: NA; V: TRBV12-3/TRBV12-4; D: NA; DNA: TGTGCCAGCAGTTTAAGTAGCAATCAGCCCCAGCATTTT; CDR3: CASSLSSNQPQHF
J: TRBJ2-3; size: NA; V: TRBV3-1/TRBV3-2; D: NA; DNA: TGTGCCAGCAGCCAGCCCGGGGGCCGGGCAGATACGCAGTATTTT; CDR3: CASSQPGGRADTQYF
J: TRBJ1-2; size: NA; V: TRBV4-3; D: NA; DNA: TGCGCCAGCAGCCAAGATCGGGGGTACGATGGCTACACCTTC; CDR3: CASSQDRGYDGYTF
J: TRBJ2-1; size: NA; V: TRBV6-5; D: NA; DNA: TGTGCCAGCAGTTTTCAGGGTTGGGTAGAGCAGTTCTTC; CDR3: CASSFQGWVEQFF
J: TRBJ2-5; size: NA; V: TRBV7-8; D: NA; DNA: TGTGCCAGCAGCTTACCCACAAAACCACTCCCCACCCAGTACTTC; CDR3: CASSLPTKPLPTQYF
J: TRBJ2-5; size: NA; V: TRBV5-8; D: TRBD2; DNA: TGTGCCAGCAGCTTGGGGCTTAGCGGGATACAAGAGACCCAGTACTTC; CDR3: CASSLGLSGIQETQYF
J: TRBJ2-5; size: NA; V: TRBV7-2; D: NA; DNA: TGTGCCAGCAGCTTAGTCCCCAGGGCCCAAGAGACCCAGTACTTC; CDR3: CASSLVPRAQETQYF
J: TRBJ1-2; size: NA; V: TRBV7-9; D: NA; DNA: TGTGCCAGCAGCTCGACCCGGGCTTGGGCCTATGGCTACACCTTC; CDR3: CASSSTRAWAYGYTF
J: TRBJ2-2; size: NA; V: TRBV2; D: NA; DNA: TGTGCCAGCAGGCTTACGGGATCCAACACCGGGGAGCTGTTTTTT; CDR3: CASRLTGSNTGELFF
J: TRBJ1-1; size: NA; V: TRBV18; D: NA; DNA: TGTGCCAGCTCACCACGATTGAATGACCTCACTGAAGCTTTCTTT; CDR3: CASSPRLNDLTEAFF
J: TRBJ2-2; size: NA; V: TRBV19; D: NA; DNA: TGTGCCAGTAGAAGGGCCGGGAAGGACACCGGGGAGCTGTTTTTT; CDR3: CASRRAGKDTGELFF
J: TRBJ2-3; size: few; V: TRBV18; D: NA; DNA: TGTGCCAGCTCTTATAGTAAGGCAGATACGCAGTATTTT; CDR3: CASSYSKADTQYF
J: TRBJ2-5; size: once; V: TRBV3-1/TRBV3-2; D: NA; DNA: TGTGCCAGCAGCCCTCTGGGCGGACAAGAGACCCAGTACTTC; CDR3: CASSPLGGQETQYF
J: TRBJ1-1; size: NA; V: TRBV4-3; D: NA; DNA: TGCGCCAGCAGCGCCACCGGGACCGGTGAAGCTTTCTTT; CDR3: CASSATGTGEAFF
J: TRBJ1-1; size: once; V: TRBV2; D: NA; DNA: TGTGCCAGCAGTGTCAGAGACACTGAAGCTTTCTTT; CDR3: CASSVRDTEAFF
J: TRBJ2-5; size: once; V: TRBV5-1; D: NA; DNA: TGCGCCAGCAGCTTGGTGGGGGCAGGCCAAGAGACCCAGTACTTC; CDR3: CASSLVGAGQETQYF
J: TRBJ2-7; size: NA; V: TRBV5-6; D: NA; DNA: TGTGCCAGCAGCCTCACCTACGAGCAGTACTTC; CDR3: CASSLTYEQYF
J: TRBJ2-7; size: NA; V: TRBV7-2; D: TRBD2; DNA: TGTGCCAGCAGCATGACTAGCGGGGCCGCCTACGAGCAGTACTTC; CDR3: CASSMTSGAAYEQYF
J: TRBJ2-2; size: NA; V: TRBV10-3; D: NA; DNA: TGTGCCATCAGTGAGTCAAGTCGCGGGGAGCTGTTTTTT; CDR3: CAISESSRGELFF
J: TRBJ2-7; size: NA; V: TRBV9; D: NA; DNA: TGTGCCAGCAGCGTAGAACCGGGCCCGGGTTACGAGCAGTACTTC; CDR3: CASSVEPGPGYEQYF
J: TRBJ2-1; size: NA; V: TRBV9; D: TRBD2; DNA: TGTGCCAGCAGCACTAGCGGGAGGGCCTACAATGAGCAGTTCTTC; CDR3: CASSTSGRAYNEQFF
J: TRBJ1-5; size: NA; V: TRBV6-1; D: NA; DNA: TGTGCCAGCAGTGAAGCGTCAGGAAATCAGCCCCAGCATTTT; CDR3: CASSEASGNQPQHF
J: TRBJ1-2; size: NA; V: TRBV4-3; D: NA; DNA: TGCGCCAGCAGCCCCCAGGTCGTAGAAGGGGAGGTCAATGGCTACACCTTC; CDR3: CASSPQVVEGEVNGYTF
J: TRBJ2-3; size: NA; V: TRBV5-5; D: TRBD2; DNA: TGTGCCAGCAGCTTATGGTACGGGGGGGGCACAGATACGCAGTATTTT; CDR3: CASSLWYGGGTDTQYF
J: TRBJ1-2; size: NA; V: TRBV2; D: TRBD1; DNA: TGTGCCAGCAGTGGCAAGCTCCCCAGGGGGGGCTACTATGGCTACACCTTC; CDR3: CASSGKLPRGGYYGYTF
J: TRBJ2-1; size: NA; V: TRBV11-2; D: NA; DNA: TGTGCCAGCAGCTTAGACCAGGATGAGCAGTTCTTC; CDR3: CASSLDQDEQFF
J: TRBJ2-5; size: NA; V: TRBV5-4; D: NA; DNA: TGTGCCAGCAGCATCCAGGGGAGGGAAGAGACCCAGTACTTC; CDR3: CASSIQGREETQYF
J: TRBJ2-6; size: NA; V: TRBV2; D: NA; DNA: TGTGCCAGCAGTGAAAGGGGGACTGGGGCCAACGTCCTGACTTTC; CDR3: CASSERGTGANVLTF
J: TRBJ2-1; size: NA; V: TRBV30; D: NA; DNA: TGTGCCTGGAGTGTAAGGGCAGACCCGGTTCTTGAGCAGTTCTTC; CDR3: CAWSVRADPVLEQFF
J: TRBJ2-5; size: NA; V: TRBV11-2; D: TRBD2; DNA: TGTGCCAGCAGCTTAGGGGCGGGAGCGATAGAGACCCAGTACTTC; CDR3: CASSLGAGAIETQYF
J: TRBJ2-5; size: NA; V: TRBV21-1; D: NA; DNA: TGTGCCAGCAGTCATTTCCGGGAGACCCAGTACTTC; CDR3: CASSHFRETQYF
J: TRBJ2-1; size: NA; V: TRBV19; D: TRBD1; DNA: TGTGCCAGTGCCCCAGGGACAGGCCCCAGGGGCAATGAGCAGTTCTTC; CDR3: CASAPGTGPRGNEQFF
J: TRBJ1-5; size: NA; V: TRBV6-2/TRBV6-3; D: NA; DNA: TGTGCCAGCAGTTACTCCTCCGGTTATCAGCCCCAGCATTTT; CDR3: CASSYSSGYQPQHF
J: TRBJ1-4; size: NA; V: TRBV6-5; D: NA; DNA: TGTGCCAGCTATAGGGGGTTCCCTGAAAAACTGTTTTTT; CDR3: CASYRGFPEKLFF
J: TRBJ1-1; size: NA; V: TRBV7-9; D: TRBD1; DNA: TGTGCCAGCAGCGCGTTAACAGGGGGCAGAGGGGCTTTCTTT; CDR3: CASSALTGGRGAFF
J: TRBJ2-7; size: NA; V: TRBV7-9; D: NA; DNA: TGTGCCAGCACCGAAGACAGTTACGAGCAGTACTTC; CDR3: CASTEDSYEQYF
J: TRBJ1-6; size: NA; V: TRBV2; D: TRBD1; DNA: TGTGCCAGCAGTCAACAGGGGGGTCAGAATTCACCCCTCCACTTT; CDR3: CASSQQGGQNSPLHF